This T cell receptor beta chain is drawn from a study of blood T cells in healthy people across ages. The V end lost 3 bases, the J end lost 1 base, and 7 bases lay between the germline ends. There are 13 residues in the CDR3. Germline V gives CDR1 SGHRS, CDR2 YFSETQ. A sample-barcoded 5' primer and a J-beta primer mix were used in a second PCR of roughly 7 to 12 cycles. TCRdb redid the calling of the 5' RACE reads with MiXCR, one entry per CDR3 protein. The data contain over 700,000 distinct CDR3 sequences, approximately 25% of them singletons. These data were likewise used in another study, on T cells of mothers and their children. This second study says: Within related and unrelated pairs, thymic selection shapes TCR recombination output in a similar way. Mothers and children who were related shared slightly more overlap than unrelated pairs, but not significantly more.

The TCR comes from a boy between 10 and 17 years old in good health. Input material: blood. This chain connects TRBV5-1 to TRBJ1-1; D call uncertain. The CDR3 here is CASSSLENTEAFF. In nucleotides, the CDR3 is TGCGCCAGCAGCTCCCTGGAGAACACTGAAGCTTTCTTT. Combining the CDR3 with reference TRBV5-1 and TRBJ1-1 gives the whole variable domain KAGVTQTPRYLIKTRGQQVTLSCSPISGHRSVSWYQQTPGQGLQFLFEYFSETQRNKGNFPGRFSGRQFSNSRSEMNVSTLELGDSALYLCASSSLENTEAFFGQGTRLTVV.